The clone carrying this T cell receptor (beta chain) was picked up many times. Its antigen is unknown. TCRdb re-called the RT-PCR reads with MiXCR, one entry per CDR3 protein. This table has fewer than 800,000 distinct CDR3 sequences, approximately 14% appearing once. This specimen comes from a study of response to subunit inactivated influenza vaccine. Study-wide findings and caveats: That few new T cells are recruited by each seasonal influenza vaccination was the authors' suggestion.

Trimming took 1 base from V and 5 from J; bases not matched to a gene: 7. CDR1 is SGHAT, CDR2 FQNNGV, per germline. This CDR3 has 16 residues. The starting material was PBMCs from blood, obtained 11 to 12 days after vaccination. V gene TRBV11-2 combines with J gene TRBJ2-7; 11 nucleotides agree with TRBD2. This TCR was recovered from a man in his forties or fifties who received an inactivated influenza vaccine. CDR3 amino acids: CASSLAYTSGSHEQYF. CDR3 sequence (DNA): TGTGCCAGCAGCTTAGCCTACACTAGCGGGAGCCACGAGCAGTACTTC. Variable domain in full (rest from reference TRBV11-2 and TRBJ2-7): EAGVAQSPRYKIIEKRQSVAFWCNPISGHATLYWYQQILGQGPKLLIQFQNNGVVDDSQLPKDRFSAERLKGVDSTLKIQPAKLEDSAVYLCASSLAYTSGSHEQYFGPGTRLTVT.